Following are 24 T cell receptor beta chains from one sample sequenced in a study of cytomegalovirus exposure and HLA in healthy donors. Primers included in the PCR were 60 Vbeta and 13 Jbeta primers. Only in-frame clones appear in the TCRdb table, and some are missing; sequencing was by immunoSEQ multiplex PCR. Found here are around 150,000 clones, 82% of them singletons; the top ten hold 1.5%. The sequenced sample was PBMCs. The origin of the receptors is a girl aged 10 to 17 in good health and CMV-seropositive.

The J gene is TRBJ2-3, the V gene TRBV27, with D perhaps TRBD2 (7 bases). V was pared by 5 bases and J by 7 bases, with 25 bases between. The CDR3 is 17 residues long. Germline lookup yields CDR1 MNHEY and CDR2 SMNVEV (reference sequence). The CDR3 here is CASSPPRGGVPPNTQYF. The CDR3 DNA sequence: TGTGCCAGCAGTCCCCCCCGCGGGGGCGTCCCCCCGAATACGCAGTATTTT.

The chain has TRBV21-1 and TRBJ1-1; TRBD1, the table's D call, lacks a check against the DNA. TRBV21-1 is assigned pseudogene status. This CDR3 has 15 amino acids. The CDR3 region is CASVSFFQGDTEAFF. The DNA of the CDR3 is TGTGCCAGCGTATCTTTTTTCCAGGGGGACACTGAAGCTTTCTTT.

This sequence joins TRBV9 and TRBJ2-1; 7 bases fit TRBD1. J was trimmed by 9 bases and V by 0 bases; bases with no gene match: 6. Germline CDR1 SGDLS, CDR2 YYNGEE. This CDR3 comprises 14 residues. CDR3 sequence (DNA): TGTGCCAGCAGCGTAGAAAGTTCAGGGGGTGAGCAGTTCTTC. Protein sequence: CASSVESSGGEQFF.

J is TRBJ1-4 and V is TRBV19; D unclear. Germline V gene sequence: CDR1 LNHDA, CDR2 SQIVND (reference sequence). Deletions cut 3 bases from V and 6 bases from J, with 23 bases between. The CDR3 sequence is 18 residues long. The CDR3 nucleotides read TGTGCCAGTAGTATGGTAACGGGGTTTTGGTGGGGTGATGAAAAACTGTTTTTT. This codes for CASSMVTGFWWGDEKLFF. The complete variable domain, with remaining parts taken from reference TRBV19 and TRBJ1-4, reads DGGITQSPKYLFRKEGQNVTLSCEQNLNHDAMYWYRQDPGQGLRLIYYSQIVNDFQKGDIAEGYSVSREKKESFPLTVTSAQKNPTAFYLCASSMVTGFWWGDEKLFFGSGTQLSVL.

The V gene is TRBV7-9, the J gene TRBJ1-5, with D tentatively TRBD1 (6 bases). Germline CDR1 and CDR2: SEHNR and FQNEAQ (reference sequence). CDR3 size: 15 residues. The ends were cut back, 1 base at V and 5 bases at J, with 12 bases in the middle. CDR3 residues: CASSLGGGADQPQHF. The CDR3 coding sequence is TGTGCCAGCAGCTTAGGGGGGGGCGCGGATCAGCCCCAGCATTTT.

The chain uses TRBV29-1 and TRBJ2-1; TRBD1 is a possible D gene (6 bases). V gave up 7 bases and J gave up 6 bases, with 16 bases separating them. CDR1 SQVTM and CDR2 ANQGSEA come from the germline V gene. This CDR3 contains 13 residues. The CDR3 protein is CSGADSLANEQFF. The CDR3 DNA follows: TGCAGCGGAGCGGACAGTTTGGCCAATGAGCAGTTCTTC.

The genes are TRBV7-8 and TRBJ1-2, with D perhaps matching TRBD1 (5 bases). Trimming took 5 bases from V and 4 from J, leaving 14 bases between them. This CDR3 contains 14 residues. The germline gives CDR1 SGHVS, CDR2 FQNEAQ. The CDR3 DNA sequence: TGTGCCAGCAGCCCCGACGGGGGAGGCTATGGCTACACCTTC. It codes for CASSPDGGGYGYTF.

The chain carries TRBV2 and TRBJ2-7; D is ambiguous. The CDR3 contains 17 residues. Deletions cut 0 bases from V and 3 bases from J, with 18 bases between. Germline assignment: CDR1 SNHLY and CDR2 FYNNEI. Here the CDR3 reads CASSEALPYPPNYEQYF. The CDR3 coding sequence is TGTGCCAGCAGTGAAGCGCTTCCCTACCCCCCAAACTACGAGCAGTACTTC. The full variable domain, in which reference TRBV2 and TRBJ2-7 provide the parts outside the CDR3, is EPEVTQTPSHQVTQMGQEVILRCVPISNHLYFYWYRQILGQKVEFLVSFYNNEISEKSEIFDDQFSVERPDGSNFTLKIRSTKLEDSAMYFCASSEALPYPPNYEQYFGPGTRLTVT.

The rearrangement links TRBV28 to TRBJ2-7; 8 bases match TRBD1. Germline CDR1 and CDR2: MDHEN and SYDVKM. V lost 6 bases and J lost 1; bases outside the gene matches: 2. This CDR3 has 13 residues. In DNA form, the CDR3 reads TGTGCCAGCAGGGGGGACAGGTCCTACGAGCAGTACTTC. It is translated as CASRGDRSYEQYF.

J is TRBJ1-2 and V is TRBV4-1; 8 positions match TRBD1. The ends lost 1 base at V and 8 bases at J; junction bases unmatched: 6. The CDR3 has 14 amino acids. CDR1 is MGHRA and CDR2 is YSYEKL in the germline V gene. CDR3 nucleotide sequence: TGCGCCAGCAGCCAAGTCAGGGGGCTACACGGCTACACCTTC. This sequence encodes CASSQVRGLHGYTF.

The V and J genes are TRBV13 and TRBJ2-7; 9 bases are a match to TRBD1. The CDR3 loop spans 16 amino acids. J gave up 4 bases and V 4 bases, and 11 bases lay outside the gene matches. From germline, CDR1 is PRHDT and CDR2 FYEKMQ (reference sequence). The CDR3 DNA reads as TGTGCCAGCAGCTCACTGACGGGACAGGGAAAGTACGAGCAGTACTTC. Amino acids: CASSSLTGQGKYEQYF.

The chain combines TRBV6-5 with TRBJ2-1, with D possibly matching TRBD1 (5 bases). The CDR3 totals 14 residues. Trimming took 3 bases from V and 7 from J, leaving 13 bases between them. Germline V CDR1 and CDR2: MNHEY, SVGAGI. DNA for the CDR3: TGTGCCAGCAGTTATGCCTACAGGACAAATGAGCAGTTCTTC. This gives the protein CASSYAYRTNEQFF.

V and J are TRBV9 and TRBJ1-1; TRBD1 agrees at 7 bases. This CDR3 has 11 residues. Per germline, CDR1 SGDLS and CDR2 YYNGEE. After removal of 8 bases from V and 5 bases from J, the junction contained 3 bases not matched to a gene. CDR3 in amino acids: CASSGGTEAFF. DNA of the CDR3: TGTGCCAGTTCAGGGGGGACTGAAGCTTTCTTT.

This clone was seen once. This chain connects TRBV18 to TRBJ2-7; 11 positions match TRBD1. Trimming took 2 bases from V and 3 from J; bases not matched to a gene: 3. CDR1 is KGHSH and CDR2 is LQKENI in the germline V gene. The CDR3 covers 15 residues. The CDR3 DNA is TGTGCCAGCTCACCAGGACAGGGGGCAGGCTACGAGCAGTACTTC. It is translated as CASSPGQGAGYEQYF. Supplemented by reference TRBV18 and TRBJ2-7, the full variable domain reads NAGVMQNPRHLVRRRGQEARLRCSPMKGHSHVYWYRQLPEEGLKFMVYLQKENIIDESGMPKERFSAEFPKEGPSILRIQQVVRGDSAAYFCASSPGQGAGYEQYFGPGTRLTVT.

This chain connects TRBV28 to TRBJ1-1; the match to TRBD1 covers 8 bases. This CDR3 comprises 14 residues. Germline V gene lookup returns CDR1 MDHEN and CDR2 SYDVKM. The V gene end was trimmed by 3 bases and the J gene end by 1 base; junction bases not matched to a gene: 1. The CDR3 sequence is CASSFRGRNTEAFF. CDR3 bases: TGTGCCAGCAGTTTCAGGGGGCGGAACACTGAAGCTTTCTTT. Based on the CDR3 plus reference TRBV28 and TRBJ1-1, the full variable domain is DVKVTQSSRYLVKRTGEKVFLECVQDMDHENMFWYRQDPGLGLRLIYFSYDVKMKEKGDIPEGYSVSREKKERFSLILESASTNQTSMYLCASSFRGRNTEAFFGQGTRLTVV.

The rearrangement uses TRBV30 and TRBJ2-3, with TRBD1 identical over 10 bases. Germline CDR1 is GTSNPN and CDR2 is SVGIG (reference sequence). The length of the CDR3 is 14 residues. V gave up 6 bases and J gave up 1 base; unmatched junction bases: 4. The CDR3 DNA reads TGTGCCTGCGCCGGGACAGGGGGCACAGATACGCAGTATTTT. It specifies CACAGTGGTDTQYF. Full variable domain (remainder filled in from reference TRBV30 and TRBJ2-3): SQTIHQWPATLVQPVGSPLSLECTVEGTSNPNLYWYRQAAGRGLQLLFYSVGIGQISSEVPQNLSASRPQDRQFILSSKKLLLSDSGFYLCACAGTGGTDTQYFGPGTRLTVL.

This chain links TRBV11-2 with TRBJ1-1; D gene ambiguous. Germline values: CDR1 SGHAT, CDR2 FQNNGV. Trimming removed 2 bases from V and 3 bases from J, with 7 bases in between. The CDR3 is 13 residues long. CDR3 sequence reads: CASSLIRYTEAFF. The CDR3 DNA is TGTGCCAGCAGCTTAATCCGGTACACTGAAGCTTTCTTT.

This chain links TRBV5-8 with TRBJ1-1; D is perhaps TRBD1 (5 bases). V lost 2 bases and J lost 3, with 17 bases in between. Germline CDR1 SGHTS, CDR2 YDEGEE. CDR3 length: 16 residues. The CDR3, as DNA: TGTGCCAGCAGCTTCTTAGTGGGGGGAGTCGACACTGAAGCTTTCTTT. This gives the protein CASSFLVGGVDTEAFF.

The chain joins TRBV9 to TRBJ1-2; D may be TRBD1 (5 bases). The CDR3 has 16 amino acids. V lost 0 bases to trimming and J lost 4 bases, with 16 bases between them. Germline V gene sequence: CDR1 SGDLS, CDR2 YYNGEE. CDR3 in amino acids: CASSVGGGRGSYGYTF. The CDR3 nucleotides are TGTGCCAGCAGCGTAGGGGGGGGGAGAGGGTCCTATGGCTACACCTTC.

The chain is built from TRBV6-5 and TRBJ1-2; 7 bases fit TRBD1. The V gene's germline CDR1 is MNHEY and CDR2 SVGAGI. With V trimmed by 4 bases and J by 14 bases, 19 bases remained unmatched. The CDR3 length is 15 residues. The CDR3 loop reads CASSSRGEGAYFLTF. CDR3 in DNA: TGTGCCAGCAGTTCCCGAGGCGAGGGGGCCTATTTCTTGACCTTC.

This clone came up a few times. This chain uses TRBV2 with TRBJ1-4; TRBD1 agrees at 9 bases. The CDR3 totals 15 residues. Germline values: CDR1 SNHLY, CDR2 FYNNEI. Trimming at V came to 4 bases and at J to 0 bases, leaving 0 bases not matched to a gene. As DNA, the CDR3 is TGTGCCAGCAGTGGACAGGGGGCAACTAATGAAAAACTGTTTTTT. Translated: CASSGQGATNEKLFF.

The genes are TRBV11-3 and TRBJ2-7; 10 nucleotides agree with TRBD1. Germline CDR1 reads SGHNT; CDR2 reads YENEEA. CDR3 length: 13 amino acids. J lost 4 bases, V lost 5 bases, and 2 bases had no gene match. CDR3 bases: TGTGCCAGCAGCCGGGACAGGGGTTACGAGCAGTACTTC. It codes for CASSRDRGYEQYF. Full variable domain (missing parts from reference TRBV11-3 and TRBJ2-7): EAGVVQSPRYKIIEKKQPVAFWCNPISGHNTLYWYLQNLGQGPELLIRYENEEAVDDSQLPKDRFSAERLKGVDSTLKIQPAELGDSAVYLCASSRDRGYEQYFGPGTRLTVT.

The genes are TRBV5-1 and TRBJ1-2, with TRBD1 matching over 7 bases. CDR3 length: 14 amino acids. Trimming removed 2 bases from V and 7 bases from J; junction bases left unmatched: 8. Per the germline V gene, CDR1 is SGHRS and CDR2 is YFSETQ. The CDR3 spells CASSFGRGLSGYTF. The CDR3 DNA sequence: TGCGCCAGCAGCTTTGGCAGGGGGTTGAGTGGCTACACCTTC.

This chain's CDR3 is CASSDKWQGTAGNTIYF. CDR3 bases: TGTGCCAGCAGTGATAAATGGCAGGGGACGGCTGGAAACACCATATATTTT. V is TRBV6-1 and J is TRBJ1-3, with a weak D call TRBD1 (6 bases). Trimming took off 3 bases at V and 2 bases at J, with 17 bases between the two ends. Germline CDR1 MNHNS, CDR2 SASEGT. The CDR3 runs 17 residues.